The 23 T cell receptor beta chains presented below share a single source sample, sequenced in a study of beta chain features in type 1 diabetes. The study reverse transcribed the entire isolated RNA, so it sequenced expressed TCRB transcripts. Clones were sequenced by immunoSEQ multiplex PCR, and TCRdb holds only the in-frame ones, with some missing. Among tens of thousands of clones listed, under 35% were seen once. The sample comprised stem cell memory CD4+ T cells from blood. The receptors derive from a young woman in good health.

The chain recombines TRBV4-1 with TRBJ2-7; the match to TRBD2 covers 13 bases. Germline CDR1 reads MGHRA; CDR2 reads YSYEKL. CDR3 length equals 16 residues. V was pared by 0 bases and J by 6 bases, with 5 bases of the junction left unmatched. The CDR3 DNA sequence: TGCGCCAGCAGCCAAGATCGTACTAGCGGGAGGGTCGAGCAGTACTTC. Its translation: CASSQDRTSGRVEQYF.

The V gene is TRBV6-5, the J gene TRBJ2-2, with 7 bases aligning to TRBD2. This CDR3 has 14 residues. Losses at the gene ends were 2 bases for V and 5 bases for J; bases not matched to a gene: 2. Germline V gives CDR1 MNHEY, CDR2 SVGAGI. The CDR3, as DNA: TGTGCCAGCAGTTACGGGAGGGCTACCGGGGAGCTGTTTTTT. It encodes CASSYGRATGELFF.

There are a few counts of this clone. The chain couples TRBV11-1 to TRBJ1-3; the D is unclear. Per the germline V gene, CDR1 is SGHAT and CDR2 is FQDESV (reference sequence). With 6 bases removed from V and 4 bases from J, the gap between germline ends came to 4 bases. CDR3 length equals 11 residues. CDR3 sequence: CASRAGNTIYF. CDR3 DNA: TGTGCCAGCAGAGCCGGAAACACCATATATTTT.

There are many counts of this clone. The chain uses TRBV7-9 and TRBJ2-1; D may be TRBD1 (5 bases). CDR1 and CDR2 (germline): SEHNR, FQNEAQ (reference sequence). The CDR3 runs to 13 residues. The V gene lost 5 bases and the J gene lost 5 bases, with 10 bases spanning the gap. In DNA, the CDR3 is TGTGCCAGCAGCCCTAGGGGTCACAATGAGCAGTTCTTC. It encodes CASSPRGHNEQFF.

A few counts support this clone. The chain recombines TRBV5-4 with TRBJ2-1; no clear D. CDR1 SGHNT and CDR2 YYREEE come from the germline V gene (reference sequence). The CDR3 spans 15 residues. Trimming pared 4 bases from V and 0 bases from J, leaving 11 bases between. DNA for the CDR3: TGTGCCAGCAGCCGCGTGGCTAGCTCCTACAATGAGCAGTTCTTC. Residues: CASSRVASSYNEQFF.

This clone showed up just a few times. This chain connects TRBV5-4 to TRBJ1-1, with 12 bases that match TRBD1. Germline-derived CDR1 and CDR2 are SGHNT and YYREEE (reference sequence). J lost 6 bases, V lost 3 bases, and 6 bases had no gene match. CDR3 length: 15 amino acids. This CDR3 reads CASSSRDRGQPEAFF. The CDR3 DNA reads as TGTGCCAGCAGCTCCCGGGACAGGGGGCAACCTGAAGCTTTCTTT. Full variable domain (rest looked up from reference TRBV5-4 and TRBJ1-1): ETGVTQSPTHLIKTRGQQVTLRCSSQSGHNTVSWYQQALGQGPQFIFQYYREEENGRGNFPPRFSGLQFPNYSSELNVNALELDDSALYLCASSSRDRGQPEAFFGQGTRLTVV.

This clone was seen a single time. This chain connects TRBV12-5 to TRBJ2-1; tentatively, D is TRBD1 (6 bases). CDR1 and CDR2 from the germline V gene are LGHNT and FRNRAP. The CDR3 covers 16 residues. V lost 2 bases, J lost 1 base, and 12 bases lay in between. CDR3 coding DNA: TGTGCTAGTGGTTTGCCACCCGGGACATCCTACAATGAGCAGTTCTTC. Amino acids: CASGLPPGTSYNEQFF.

CDR3 nucleotides: TGTGCCAGTAGTATAGTAATAAGTTCGAGCGGGGGCTACAATGAGCAGTTCTTC. This gives the protein CASSIVISSSGGYNEQFF. The gene calls are TRBV19 and TRBJ2-1; 8 nucleotides match TRBD2. The germline gives CDR1 LNHDA, CDR2 SQIVND (reference sequence). The ends lost 1 base at V and 3 bases at J; junction bases unmatched: 11. This CDR3 is built from 18 residues.

The table lists this clone with a few counts. V and J are TRBV9 and TRBJ2-7; 12 bases agree with TRBD1. This CDR3 is 16 amino acids long. The ends lost 3 bases at V and 6 bases at J; junction bases unmatched: 10. CDR1 is SGDLS and CDR2 is YYNGEE in the germline V gene. The CDR3 here is CASSADMGTGGLEQYF. The CDR3 DNA is TGTGCCAGCAGCGCAGATATGGGGACAGGGGGCCTCGAGCAGTACTTC.

In its sample, this clone was seen a few times. The V call is TRBV30, the J call TRBJ1-5; D not resolved. The CDR3 extends over 13 amino acids. Trimming shortened V by 1 base and J by 3 bases, and 7 bases separated the two germline ends. CDR1 is GTSNPN, CDR2 SVGIG, per germline (reference sequence). CDR3 region: CAWSGEDNQPQHF. The CDR3 DNA reads as TGTGCCTGGAGTGGAGAGGACAATCAGCCCCAGCATTTT.

Only a few counts were recorded for this clone. This chain joins TRBV7-2 and TRBJ1-2; a weak D match, TRBD1 (5 bases). V was pared by 2 bases and J by 5 bases, with 12 bases between. The germline V gene encodes CDR1 SGHTA and CDR2 FQGNSA. The CDR3 sequence is 14 residues long. The chain's CDR3 is CASSLNSGSYGYTF. In DNA, the CDR3 is TGTGCCAGCAGCTTAAACTCAGGGTCATATGGCTACACCTTC. The whole variable domain, filled in from reference TRBV7-2 and TRBJ1-2, reads GAGVSQSPSNKVTEKGKDVELRCDPISGHTALYWYRQSLGQGLEFLIYFQGNSAPDKSGLPSDRFSAERTGGSVSTLTIQRTQQEDSAVYLCASSLNSGSYGYTFGSGTRLTVV.

This clone was detected a few times. The V call is TRBV5-1, the J call TRBJ1-1, with D possibly being TRBD1 (6 bases). Trimming took off 3 bases at V and 2 bases at J, with 11 bases between the two ends. Germline CDR1 is SGHRS and CDR2 is YFSETQ. CDR3 size: 14 residues. The DNA of the CDR3 is TGCGCCAGCAGCTGGCAAGGGACAAACACTGAAGCTTTCTTT. As protein: CASSWQGTNTEAFF.

This rearrangement joins TRBV6-6 to TRBJ2-1, with a tentative D call TRBD2 (5 bases). Deletions cut 2 bases from V and 3 bases from J, with 11 bases between. Germline-derived CDR1 and CDR2 are MNHNY and SVGAGI (reference sequence). This CDR3 is 15 amino acids long. The chain's CDR3 is CASSYGVGVYNEQFF. The CDR3 bases are TGTGCCAGCAGTTACGGGGTGGGAGTCTACAATGAGCAGTTCTTC.

This clone was detected a few times. The chain couples TRBV29-1 to TRBJ2-1; D might be TRBD2 (6 bases). The length of the CDR3 is 15 residues. Looked up from germline, CDR1 is SQVTM and CDR2 is ANQGSEA. The V end lost 6 bases, the J end lost 8 bases, and 23 bases lay between the germline ends. CDR3 in amino acids: CSVRPRDSSQDEQFF. Written as DNA, the CDR3 is TGCAGCGTCCGACCCCGGGACTCCAGCCAGGATGAGCAGTTCTTC.

This clone was observed a few times. The chain joins TRBV18 to TRBJ2-3, with 8 bases aligning to TRBD2. V shed 6 bases, J shed 1 base, and the junction held 6 bases outside the gene matches. This CDR3 has 15 residues. Per germline, CDR1 KGHSH and CDR2 LQKENI. The CDR3 is CASSLGGGGTDTQYF. The CDR3 region has the DNA TGTGCCAGCTCCCTCGGGGGGGGCGGCACAGATACGCAGTATTTT.

CDR3 nucleotide sequence: TGTGCCATCCAGGGAGGTAGAAGCAATCAGCCCCAGCATTTT. It is translated as CAIQGGRSNQPQHF. This chain joins TRBV14 and TRBJ1-5; the D gene is possibly TRBD1 (5 bases). The CDR3 spans 14 residues. V was pared by 10 bases and J by 1 base, with 14 bases between. The germline CDR1 and CDR2 sequences are SGHDN and FVKESK.

This clone appeared a few times. V usage is TRBV5-4 and J usage is TRBJ2-5, with 12 bases identical to TRBD2. Germline V gene sequence: CDR1 SGHNT, CDR2 YYREEE (reference sequence). After removal of 3 bases from V and 4 bases from J, the junction contained 4 bases not matched to a gene. The CDR3 length is 15 residues. The CDR3 reads CASSSLAGGGETQYF. The CDR3 bases are TGTGCCAGCAGCTCCCTAGCGGGGGGGGGAGAGACCCAGTACTTC.

The chain links TRBV7-2 to TRBJ2-3; no clear D gene. Per germline, CDR1 SGHTA and CDR2 FQGNSA. With 0 bases removed from V and 10 bases from J, the gap between germline ends came to 8 bases. The CDR3 extends over 12 amino acids. CDR3 bases: TGTGCCAGCAGCTTAGCGGCGGCTCCGCAGTATTTT. Translation gives CASSLAAAPQYF.

The rearrangement uses TRBV11-2 and TRBJ2-2; the match to TRBD2 covers 11 bases. Germline V gene data show CDR1 as SGHAT and CDR2 as FQNNGV. With V trimmed by 2 bases and J by 5 bases, 1 base remained unmatched. The CDR3 is 15 amino acids. The CDR3 bases are TGTGCCAGCAGCTTACCTAGCGGGAGGACCGGGGAGCTGTTTTTT. Protein sequence: CASSLPSGRTGELFF.

This clone was picked up a small number of times. This chain connects TRBV9 to TRBJ2-7; TRBD1 matches 7 bases. The CDR3 is 16 residues long. V lost 1 base to trimming and J lost 1 base; unmatched junction nucleotides: 8. CDR1 is SGDLS, CDR2 YYNGEE, per germline. CDR3 loop: CASSVRGDRESYEQYF. The CDR3 DNA reads as TGTGCCAGCAGCGTACGTGGCGACAGGGAATCCTACGAGCAGTACTTC. Full variable domain (missing parts from reference TRBV9 and TRBJ2-7): DSGVTQTPKHLITATGQRVTLRCSPRSGDLSVYWYQQSLDQGLQFLIQYYNGEERAKGNILERFSAQQFPDLHSELNLSSLELGDSALYFCASSVRGDRESYEQYFGPGTRLTVT.

The chain is built from TRBV5-1 and TRBJ2-7; TRBD2 matches 8 bases. V shed 2 bases, J shed 6 bases, and the junction held 7 bases outside the gene matches. CDR3 length equals 14 residues. CDR1 and CDR2 (germline): SGHRS, YFSETQ. The CDR3 DNA sequence: TGCGCCAGCAGCTTCGGGGGGGGGCCGACCGAGCAGTACTTC. As protein: CASSFGGGPTEQYF.

About this clone: The sample carries other DNA sequences with the same CDR3. The genes are TRBV18 and TRBJ1-1; 7 bases are a match to TRBD1. CDR1 KGHSH and CDR2 LQKENI come from the germline V gene. V lost 6 bases to trimming and J lost 1 base; unmatched junction nucleotides: 8. CDR3 length equals 15 residues. The CDR3 bases are TGTGCCAGCTCGCCAAGGACAGGCTCGAACACTGAAGCTTTCTTT. Its protein is CASSPRTGSNTEAFF.

The chain carries TRBV19 and TRBJ2-3; no definite D call. Germline V lookup: CDR1 LNHDA, CDR2 SQIVND (reference sequence). Between the trimmed V and J ends, which lost 2 bases and 1 base, there was a span of 4 bases. The CDR3 covers 13 residues. The CDR3 here is CASSISRTDTQYF. Here the CDR3 DNA reads TGTGCCAGTAGTATAAGCCGCACAGATACGCAGTATTTT.